The sequence of this T cell receptor beta chain was determined in a study of blood T cell repertoires in COVID-19. Clones were read by immunoSEQ multiplex PCR, and TCRdb kept only the in-frame ones, dropping some. Among 150,000 to 200,000 clones, 88% were seen once, and the ten largest hold approximately 9%. Those enrolled, adults aged roughly 18 to 100 years, came from roughly 23 US areas. All recovered Cohort 3 donors got two negative PCRs, got clearance, or saw symptom resolution. Germline V CDR1 and CDR2: SGHTA, FQGTGA. V lost 2 bases and J 4 bases, leaving 8 bases between the germline ends. This CDR3 comprises 13 residues.

The clonotype originates from a woman aged 18-29 years who had recovered from COVID-19. J is TRBJ1-1 and V is TRBV7-3; D gene uncertain. Input material: PBMCs or T cells enriched from blood (not recorded which). The CDR3 DNA follows: TGTGCCAGCAGCTTAGGGTCGGGCACTGAAGCTTTCTTT. Encoded protein: CASSLGSGTEAFF. Filled out from reference TRBV7-3 and TRBJ1-1, the complete variable domain reads GAGVSQTPSNKVTEKGKYVELRCDPISGHTALYWYRQSLGQGPEFLIYFQGTGAADDSGLPNDRFFAVRPEGSVSTLKIQRTERGDSAVYLCASSLGSGTEAFFGQGTRLTVV.